These 26 T cell receptor beta chains originate from one sample sequenced in a study of shared clonotypes between healthy human individuals. Only in-frame clones appear in the TCRdb table, and some are missing; sequencing was by immunoSEQ multiplex PCR. The sample yields some 500,000 clones, 70% to 85% seen once. Sequencing was done on a sample of PBMCs. These receptors came from a woman between 40 and 55 years old in good health. Some clones in this sample may be carry-over from other donors' samples.

This clone was observed once. The chain uses TRBV7-8 and TRBJ2-6; D is unclear. V dropped 2 bases and J dropped 4 bases, with 6 bases sitting between them. The CDR3 contains 14 residues. Looked up from germline, CDR1 is SGHVS and CDR2 is FQNEAQ. CDR3 amino acids: CASSLSSGANVLTF. CDR3 DNA: TGTGCCAGCAGCTTATCTTCCGGGGCCAACGTCCTGACTTTC. The complete variable domain, with remaining parts taken from reference TRBV7-8 and TRBJ2-6, reads GAGVSQSPRYKVAKRGQDVALRCDPISGHVSLFWYQQALGQGPEFLTYFQNEAQLDKSGLPSDRFFAERPEGSVSTLKIQRTQQEDSAVYLCASSLSSGANVLTFGAGSRLTVL.

The chain uses TRBV2 and TRBJ2-7; D not resolved. V was clipped by 8 bases and J by 1 base, with 6 bases between them. This CDR3 has 11 amino acids. Germline loops: CDR1 SNHLY, CDR2 FYNNEI. The CDR3 sequence: CASQASYEQYF. The CDR3 DNA reads TGTGCCAGCCAGGCTTCCTACGAGCAGTACTTC.

This clone has more than one count but fewer than ten. The rearrangement joins TRBV5-1 to TRBJ2-7, with 8 bases identical to TRBD2. The germline V gene has CDR1 SGHRS and CDR2 YFSETQ. The CDR3 is 17 residues long. J gave up 0 bases and V 0 bases, and 8 bases lay outside the gene matches. In DNA, the CDR3 is TGCGCCAGCAGCTTGGAGGTAGCGGGACTGAGCTCCTACGAGCAGTACTTC. Residues: CASSLEVAGLSSYEQYF.

The gene calls are TRBV7-9 and TRBJ1-2; maybe TRBD1 (5 bases). CDR1 is SEHNR, CDR2 FQNEAQ, per germline (reference sequence). The CDR3 extends over 15 amino acids. V lost 2 bases to trimming and J lost 3 bases, with 13 bases between them. The CDR3 region has the DNA TGTGCCAGCAGCTTAAGCTTACCGGGGGACTATGGCTACACCTTC. Translated: CASSLSLPGDYGYTF. Variable domain in full (rest from reference TRBV7-9 and TRBJ1-2): DTGVSQNPRHKITKRGQNVTFRCDPISEHNRLYWYRQTLGQGPEFLTYFQNEAQLEKSRLLSDRFSAERPKGSFSTLEIQRTEQGDSAMYLCASSLSLPGDYGYTFGSGTRLTVV.

A single count supports this clone. The chain has TRBV28 and TRBJ2-2; the D gene is possibly TRBD1 (6 bases). Germline V gene lookup returns CDR1 MDHEN and CDR2 SYDVKM. This CDR3 contains 16 residues. Trimming shortened V by 4 bases and J by 0 bases, and 12 bases separated the two germline ends. The CDR3 DNA reads as TGTGCCAGCAGTTCTACGGACAGCACGAACACCGGGGAGCTGTTTTTT. As protein: CASSSTDSTNTGELFF.

The CDR3 coding sequence is TGTGCCAGCAGCTTCACAGGGGGCACTGAAGCTTTCTTT. This gives the protein CASSFTGGTEAFF. The V gene is TRBV7-9, the J gene TRBJ1-1; 8 bases map to TRBD1. The J segment lost 4 bases and the V segment lost 3 bases, leaving 1 base of the junction unmatched. The CDR3 has 13 residues. Germline V gene lookup returns CDR1 SEHNR and CDR2 FQNEAQ (reference sequence).

This chain links TRBV5-6 with TRBJ2-7, with a weak D call TRBD2 (6 bases). Germline CDR1 SGHDT, CDR2 YYEEEE. The CDR3 length is 14 residues. The V gene lost 4 bases and the J gene lost 0 bases, with 11 bases spanning the gap. The CDR3 nucleotides are TGTGCCAGCAGCCGGGGGTGGGGCTCCTACGAGCAGTACTTC. This sequence encodes CASSRGWGSYEQYF.

The rearrangement links TRBV5-1 to TRBJ2-1; 11 nucleotides agree with TRBD1. The CDR3 is 15 residues long. Trimming took 1 base from V and 10 from J; bases not matched to a gene: 7. From germline, CDR1 is SGHRS and CDR2 YFSETQ. As DNA, the CDR3 is TGCGCCAGCAGCTTGTTCGGACAGGGGGCGGACGAGCAGTTCTTC. Its translation is CASSLFGQGADEQFF.

The chain has TRBV28 and TRBJ2-7; D tentatively reads TRBD1 or TRBD2 (5 bases each). The CDR3 length is 10 residues. V gave up 11 bases and J gave up 3 bases, with 8 bases separating them. CDR1 is MDHEN and CDR2 is SYDVKM in the germline V gene. This CDR3 reads CAGTDYEQYF. In DNA form, the CDR3 reads TGTGCCGGGACGGACTACGAGCAGTACTTC.

J is TRBJ2-7 and V is TRBV28, with 10 nucleotides matching TRBD1. This CDR3 comprises 15 residues. With 8 bases clipped from V and 7 bases from J, the junction kept 14 bases outside the gene matches. CDR1 and CDR2 from the germline V gene are MDHEN and SYDVKM. The DNA of the CDR3 is TGTGCCAGCCCTCAGGCCCGGACAGGGGGGCCTGAGCAGTACTTC. It is translated as CASPQARTGGPEQYF.

The V call is TRBV7-9, the J call TRBJ2-7, with TRBD2 identical over 9 bases. The J segment lost 0 bases and the V segment lost 3 bases, leaving 9 bases of the junction unmatched. The CDR3 totals 17 residues. Germline-derived CDR1 and CDR2 are SEHNR and FQNEAQ (reference sequence). CDR3 nucleotide sequence: TGTGCCAGCAGCTTCGATCCAGCGGGAGGCCTCTCCTACGAGCAGTACTTC. It encodes CASSFDPAGGLSYEQYF.

The CDR3 region is CASSLDRTDQPQHF. Written as DNA, the CDR3 is TGTGCCAGCTCACTAGACAGGACAGATCAGCCCCAGCATTTT. This chain uses TRBV18 with TRBJ1-5; TRBD1 is a possible D gene (6 bases). The CDR3 is 14 amino acids. CDR1 KGHSH and CDR2 LQKENI come from the germline V gene. V was trimmed by 4 bases and J by 5 bases, leaving 12 bases between them.

The chain carries TRBV10-3 and TRBJ2-2, with TRBD2 matching 8 bases. In germline, CDR1 is ENHRY, CDR2 SYGVKD. This CDR3 is 18 amino acids long. The V gene end was trimmed by 8 bases and the J gene end by 4 bases; junction bases not matched to a gene: 18. CDR3 coding DNA: TGTGCCATCGGGGGTCCGGGGAAGGGACTAGAGCGCACCGGGGAGCTGTTTTTT. Protein: CAIGGPGKGLERTGELFF.

The chain couples TRBV10-3 to TRBJ2-5; TRBD1 matches 7 bases. The J call is uncertain, as TRBJ2-7 better fits the DNA end. There are 14 residues in the CDR3. Germline CDR1 is ENHRY and CDR2 is SYGVKD. Here the CDR3 reads CAISQTGYEDEQYF. The CDR3 coding sequence is TGTGCCATCAGCCAGACAGGGTATGAAGACGAGCAGTACTTC.

The J gene is TRBJ2-3, the V gene TRBV5-1; possible D gene TRBD2, 6 bases. CDR3 length equals 15 residues. Germline-derived CDR1 and CDR2 are SGHRS and YFSETQ. The ends were cut back, 4 bases at V and 2 bases at J, with 14 bases in the middle. In DNA, the CDR3 is TGCGCCAGCAGCACCCGACTAGAGTCCACAGATACGCAGTATTTT. Protein sequence: CASSTRLESTDTQYF.

The chain links TRBV9 to TRBJ1-3; TRBD1 is a possible D gene (5 bases). Trimming stripped 3 bases from V and 0 bases from J, with 31 bases between. This CDR3 region has 22 residues. CDR1 and CDR2 from the germline V gene are SGDLS and YYNGEE. For the CDR3, the DNA is TGTGCCAGCAGCGCGGGGGTTTGGAGGGGAAACTCGGTGGAAAACTCTGGAAACACCATATATTTT. Translated: CASSAGVWRGNSVENSGNTIYF. Variable domain in full (rest from reference TRBV9 and TRBJ1-3): DSGVTQTPKHLITATGQRVTLRCSPRSGDLSVYWYQQSLDQGLQFLIQYYNGEERAKGNILERFSAQQFPDLHSELNLSSLELGDSALYFCASSAGVWRGNSVENSGNTIYFGEGSWLTVV.

The chain couples TRBV7-2 to TRBJ2-2; 7 bases line up with TRBD1. V dropped 6 bases and J dropped 1; count of bases not matched to a gene: 5. Per germline, CDR1 SGHTA and CDR2 FQGNSA. The CDR3 has 15 amino acids. The CDR3 reads CASRADRVNTGELFF. In DNA form, the CDR3 reads TGTGCCAGCAGAGCTGACAGGGTGAACACCGGGGAGCTGTTTTTT.

The chain has TRBV28 and TRBJ2-1; either TRBD1 or TRBD2 may fit D (5 bases each). CDR1 is MDHEN and CDR2 is SYDVKM in the germline V gene. V lost 10 bases, J lost 8 bases, and 24 bases lay in between. The CDR3 contains 15 residues. CDR3 loop: CAIGTGTSYVDEQFF. The DNA of the CDR3 is TGTGCCATCGGGACGGGAACATCCTATGTGGATGAGCAGTTCTTC.

J is TRBJ1-2 and V is TRBV2; possible D gene TRBD1, 5 bases. Trimming cost V 7 bases and J 6 bases, with 18 bases left between them. This CDR3 comprises 14 residues. Per the germline V gene, CDR1 is SNHLY and CDR2 is FYNNEI. The CDR3 DNA sequence: TGTGCCAGCATTTTTGACGGGGGAGTGGATGGCTACACCTTC. This sequence encodes CASIFDGGVDGYTF.

This chain joins TRBV7-9 and TRBJ1-3; TRBD1 matches 8 bases. The germline V gene encodes CDR1 SEHNR and CDR2 FQNEAQ (reference sequence). The CDR3 totals 15 residues. V lost 5 bases to trimming and J lost 4 bases; unmatched junction nucleotides: 7. The CDR3 is CASSHRDRTGNTIYF. In DNA form, the CDR3 reads TGTGCCAGCAGCCACCGGGACAGGACCGGAAACACCATATATTTT.

The chain carries TRBV5-6 and TRBJ1-2; D ambiguous. Germline CDR1 SGHDT, CDR2 YYEEEE. With 2 bases removed from V and 3 bases from J, the gap between germline ends came to 8 bases. This CDR3 is built from 13 residues. CDR3 in amino acids: CASSFPGYYGYTF. CDR3 nucleotide sequence: TGTGCCAGCAGCTTCCCGGGCTACTATGGCTACACCTTC. The whole variable domain, remainder taken from reference TRBV5-6 and TRBJ1-2, is DAGVTQSPTHLIKTRGQQVTLRCSPKSGHDTVSWYQQALGQGPQFIFQYYEEEERQRGNFPDRFSGHQFPNYSSELNVNALLLGDSALYLCASSFPGYYGYTFGSGTRLTVV.

The chain combines TRBV4-2 with TRBJ2-7; D uncertain. Trimming took off 0 bases at V and 2 bases at J, with 11 bases between the two ends. This CDR3 comprises 15 residues. Per germline, CDR1 LGHNA and CDR2 YNFKEQ. CDR3: CASSQDVGSPYEQYF. The CDR3 DNA reads TGTGCCAGCAGCCAAGATGTCGGCTCGCCCTACGAGCAGTACTTC.

The genes are TRBV10-3 and TRBJ2-1; 9 nucleotides match TRBD1. The CDR3 is 15 residues long. CDR1 is ENHRY and CDR2 is SYGVKD in the germline V gene. V dropped 3 bases and J dropped 7; count of bases not matched to a gene: 7. Here the CDR3 reads CAISDMGQGGNEQFF. In DNA, the CDR3 is TGTGCCATCAGTGATATGGGACAGGGTGGTAATGAGCAGTTCTTC.

This clone was counted at least ten times. J is TRBJ2-5 and V is TRBV23-1; D unclear. TRBV23-1 is reported as an ORF; its role is uncertain. The CDR3 is 14 amino acids. The germline V and J ends were trimmed by 0 bases and 0 bases, with 5 bases remaining between them. The CDR3 DNA reads TGCGCCAGCAGTCAATCAGGGTACCAAGAGACCCAGTACTTC. Residues: CASSQSGYQETQYF.

The V call is TRBV19, the J call TRBJ1-1; D ambiguous. CDR1 and CDR2 (germline): LNHDA, SQIVND (reference sequence). V was clipped by 7 bases and J by 4 bases, with 16 bases between them. This CDR3 region has 14 residues. The CDR3 coding sequence is TGTGCCAGTAAGGATGTGGAGGACGGCACTGAAGCTTTCTTT. It yields the protein CASKDVEDGTEAFF.

The V and J genes are TRBV5-1 and TRBJ2-7, with 9 bases identical to TRBD1. The germline gives CDR1 SGHRS, CDR2 YFSETQ. The CDR3 is 13 residues long. V shed 2 bases and J 4 bases; nucleotides not matched to a gene: 1. CDR3 amino acids: CASSLQGAYEQYF. CDR3 in DNA: TGCGCCAGCAGCTTACAGGGGGCGTACGAGCAGTACTTC.